These T cell receptor beta chains were read from a single sample in a study of blood T cells in healthy people across ages. One entry per CDR3 protein results from TCRdb running MiXCR on the 5' RACE reads. The sample contains 1.2 million to 1.5 million distinct CDR3 sequences, 59% of which appear only once. Sample: blood. The receptors shown here come from a man younger than 30 in good health. Each CDR3 is given with its conserved first and last residue. The order of the fields is J gene, D gene, clone size, CDR3 length, V gene, CDR3 protein, CDR3 DNA. D genes are given only for firm matches. Not all rows give a size; the values are once, few, many and, for expanded clones, a class.

j_call: TRBJ1-4; d_call: .; clone_size: .; cdr3_length: 15; v_call: TRBV7-2; cdr3_aa: CASSLVGDLLEKLFF; cdr3_nt: TGTGCCAGCAGCTTAGTCGGGGATTTGCTAGAAAAACTGTTTTTT
j_call: TRBJ2-7; d_call: TRBD1; clone_size: .; cdr3_length: 14; v_call: TRBV7-9; cdr3_aa: CASSQGDRIYEQYF; cdr3_nt: TGTGCCAGCAGCCAAGGGGACAGGATCTACGAGCAGTACTTC
j_call: TRBJ1-5; d_call: .; clone_size: .; cdr3_length: 12; v_call: TRBV6-5; cdr3_aa: CASGGSNQPQHF; cdr3_nt: TGTGCCAGCGGAGGGAGCAATCAGCCCCAGCATTTT
j_call: TRBJ2-3; d_call: TRBD2; clone_size: .; cdr3_length: 15; v_call: TRBV10-3; cdr3_aa: CAISEILAGRDTQYF; cdr3_nt: TGTGCCATCAGTGAGATACTAGCGGGCCGAGATACGCAGTATTTT
j_call: TRBJ2-1; d_call: .; clone_size: .; cdr3_length: 13; v_call: TRBV12-3/TRBV12-4; cdr3_aa: CASSLAPRWGQFF; cdr3_nt: TGTGCCAGCAGTTTAGCGCCTAGATGGGGGCAGTTCTTC
j_call: TRBJ2-3; d_call: .; clone_size: few; cdr3_length: 15; v_call: TRBV20-1; cdr3_aa: CSALGGPTSPDTQYF; cdr3_nt: TGCAGTGCTTTAGGAGGGCCAACCTCCCCAGATACGCAGTATTTT
j_call: TRBJ2-5; d_call: TRBD1; clone_size: .; cdr3_length: 15; v_call: TRBV20-1; cdr3_aa: CSPRGVRGPHWTQYF; cdr3_nt: TGCAGCCCTAGGGGGGTCAGGGGGCCCCACTGGACCCAGTACTTC
j_call: TRBJ2-7; d_call: .; clone_size: .; cdr3_length: 16; v_call: TRBV14; cdr3_aa: CASSQKSPGSSYEQYF; cdr3_nt: TGTGCCAGCAGCCAAAAGTCTCCCGGTAGCTCCTACGAGCAGTACTTC
j_call: TRBJ1-2; d_call: .; clone_size: .; cdr3_length: 16; v_call: TRBV6-5; cdr3_aa: CASSYSRYGANYGYTF; cdr3_nt: TGTGCCAGCAGTTACTCGCGATACGGAGCTAACTATGGCTACACCTTC
j_call: TRBJ1-1; d_call: .; clone_size: .; cdr3_length: 14; v_call: TRBV7-2; cdr3_aa: CASSFRGGNTEAFF; cdr3_nt: TGTGCCAGCAGCTTTCGGGGAGGGAACACTGAAGCTTTCTTT
j_call: TRBJ2-3; d_call: .; clone_size: .; cdr3_length: 14; v_call: TRBV4-3; cdr3_aa: CASSLGPLWDTQYF; cdr3_nt: TGCGCCAGCAGCCTTGGACCACTTTGGGATACGCAGTATTTT
j_call: TRBJ1-2; d_call: TRBD1; clone_size: .; cdr3_length: 11; v_call: TRBV25-1; cdr3_aa: CATWTGRGYTF; cdr3_nt: TGTGCCACCTGGACAGGGCGAGGCTACACCTTC
j_call: TRBJ2-3; d_call: .; clone_size: .; cdr3_length: 15; v_call: TRBV24-1; cdr3_aa: CATSDPSAGTDTQYF; cdr3_nt: TGTGCCACCAGTGATCCTAGCGCAGGCACAGATACGCAGTATTTT
j_call: TRBJ2-5; d_call: TRBD1; clone_size: .; cdr3_length: 13; v_call: TRBV20-1; cdr3_aa: CSAHQTGRETQYF; cdr3_nt: TGCAGTGCCCATCAGACAGGGAGAGAGACCCAGTACTTC
j_call: TRBJ1-4; d_call: .; clone_size: few; cdr3_length: 11; v_call: TRBV29-1; cdr3_aa: CSVEDRQKLFF; cdr3_nt: TGCAGCGTTGAAGATCGGCAGAAACTGTTTTTT
j_call: TRBJ1-5; d_call: .; clone_size: .; cdr3_length: 16; v_call: TRBV12-3/TRBV12-4; cdr3_aa: CASSLSRGQLNQPQHF; cdr3_nt: TGTGCCAGCAGTTTGTCGAGAGGACAGCTCAATCAGCCCCAGCATTTT
j_call: TRBJ2-5; d_call: .; clone_size: .; cdr3_length: 15; v_call: TRBV6-5; cdr3_aa: CASRTTPGLKETQYF; cdr3_nt: TGTGCCAGCAGGACCACCCCGGGACTTAAAGAGACCCAGTACTTC
j_call: TRBJ2-1; d_call: TRBD2; clone_size: .; cdr3_length: 15; v_call: TRBV6-2/TRBV6-3; cdr3_aa: CASSSGTSGIYEQFF; cdr3_nt: TGTGCCAGCAGTTCTGGGACTAGCGGGATCTATGAGCAGTTCTTC
j_call: TRBJ2-4; d_call: .; clone_size: few; cdr3_length: 14; v_call: TRBV12-3/TRBV12-4; cdr3_aa: CASSLSAVGHIQYF; cdr3_nt: TGTGCCAGCAGTCTTTCGGCCGTGGGCCACATTCAGTACTTC
j_call: TRBJ1-2; d_call: .; clone_size: .; cdr3_length: 15; v_call: TRBV6-1; cdr3_aa: CASSEQRNPNYGYTF; cdr3_nt: TGTGCCAGCAGTGAACAGAGAAATCCTAACTATGGCTACACCTTC
j_call: TRBJ2-1; d_call: .; clone_size: .; cdr3_length: 17; v_call: TRBV28; cdr3_aa: CASSLSSTDRTYNEQFF; cdr3_nt: TGTGCCAGCAGTTTAAGTAGTACAGACAGGACCTACAATGAGCAGTTCTTC
j_call: TRBJ2-2; d_call: .; clone_size: .; cdr3_length: 12; v_call: TRBV3-1; cdr3_aa: CASSQTGRELFF; cdr3_nt: TGTGCCAGCAGCCAGACGGGGCGGGAGCTGTTTTTT
j_call: TRBJ2-3; d_call: TRBD2; clone_size: .; cdr3_length: 18; v_call: TRBV5-5; cdr3_aa: CASTIHPGLAGTTDTQYF; cdr3_nt: TGTGCCAGCACCATACACCCTGGACTAGCGGGTACCACAGATACGCAGTATTTT
j_call: TRBJ2-3; d_call: TRBD2; clone_size: .; cdr3_length: 16; v_call: TRBV5-1; cdr3_aa: CASSARLAGVPDTQYF; cdr3_nt: TGCGCCAGCAGCGCTCGACTAGCGGGAGTACCAGATACGCAGTATTTT
j_call: TRBJ2-5; d_call: .; clone_size: .; cdr3_length: 15; v_call: TRBV10-2; cdr3_aa: CANSREGLGSETQYF; cdr3_nt: TGCGCCAACAGTCGGGAAGGGCTAGGTTCGGAGACCCAGTACTTC
j_call: TRBJ2-1; d_call: TRBD2; clone_size: .; cdr3_length: 15; v_call: TRBV4-1; cdr3_aa: CASGPVRREGDEQFF; cdr3_nt: TGCGCCAGCGGTCCCGTTAGGCGGGAGGGAGATGAGCAGTTCTTC
j_call: TRBJ2-1; d_call: .; clone_size: .; cdr3_length: 15; v_call: TRBV6-2/TRBV6-3; cdr3_aa: CASSPAIGFGNEQFF; cdr3_nt: TGTGCCAGCAGCCCCGCGATCGGGTTCGGCAATGAGCAGTTCTTC
j_call: TRBJ1-5; d_call: .; clone_size: .; cdr3_length: 16; v_call: TRBV10-3; cdr3_aa: CAISESYGMDNQPQHF; cdr3_nt: TGTGCCATCAGTGAGTCGTACGGGATGGACAATCAGCCCCAGCATTTT
j_call: TRBJ1-1; d_call: .; clone_size: few; cdr3_length: 13; v_call: TRBV29-1; cdr3_aa: CSVRRGDATEAFF; cdr3_nt: TGCAGCGTTCGGCGTGGGGATGCCACTGAAGCTTTCTTT
j_call: TRBJ2-1; d_call: .; clone_size: .; cdr3_length: 18; v_call: TRBV20-1; cdr3_aa: CSARDFGGAPSSYNEQFF; cdr3_nt: TGCAGTGCTAGAGACTTCGGGGGCGCCCCGAGCTCCTACAATGAGCAGTTCTTC
j_call: TRBJ2-1; d_call: TRBD1; clone_size: .; cdr3_length: 14; v_call: TRBV29-1; cdr3_aa: CSVDPGQGYNEQFF; cdr3_nt: TGCAGCGTTGATCCGGGACAGGGCTACAATGAGCAGTTCTTC
j_call: TRBJ2-7; d_call: .; clone_size: .; cdr3_length: 15; v_call: TRBV2; cdr3_aa: CANWIPGNPLYEQYF; cdr3_nt: TGTGCCAACTGGATCCCCGGAAACCCCCTCTACGAGCAGTACTTC
j_call: TRBJ2-5; d_call: .; clone_size: .; cdr3_length: 13; v_call: TRBV12-3/TRBV12-4; cdr3_aa: CASSFGPLNEQYF; cdr3_nt: TGTGCCAGCAGTTTCGGGCCCCTAAATGAGCAGTACTTC